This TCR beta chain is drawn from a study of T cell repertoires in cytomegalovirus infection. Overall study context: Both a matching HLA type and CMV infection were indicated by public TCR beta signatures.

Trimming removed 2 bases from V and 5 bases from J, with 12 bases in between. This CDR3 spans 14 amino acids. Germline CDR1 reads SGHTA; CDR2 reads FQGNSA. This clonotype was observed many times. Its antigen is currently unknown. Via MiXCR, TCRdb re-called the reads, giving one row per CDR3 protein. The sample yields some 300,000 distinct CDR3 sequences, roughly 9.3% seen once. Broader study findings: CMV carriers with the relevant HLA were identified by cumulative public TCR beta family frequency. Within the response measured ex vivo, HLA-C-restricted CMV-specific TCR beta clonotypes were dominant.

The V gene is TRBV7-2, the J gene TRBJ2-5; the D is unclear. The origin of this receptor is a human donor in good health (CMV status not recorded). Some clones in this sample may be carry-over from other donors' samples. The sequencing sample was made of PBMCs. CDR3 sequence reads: CASSLLVHGETQYF. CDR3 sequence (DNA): TGTGCCAGCAGCTTATTGGTCCATGGGGAGACCCAGTACTTC.